Described below is a single T cell receptor beta chain sequence and its context. Its specificity is not known. Unique molecular identifiers were affixed to discrete cDNA molecules within the library. In the source study's methods: Sequenced samples showed a median of 95,638 TCRs each, with counts running from around 24,000 to 710,000. TCRdb called the RACE reads again in MiXCR, with one record for every CDR3 protein. Here the V and J calls rest on TCRdb's processing, not on the authors' analysis. The sample has roughly 100,000 distinct CDR3 sequences, about 8.8% seen once. The sample comes from a study of human T cells and chemical hapten exposure. Study background: Small volume differences among pooled libraries mainly caused per-sample TCR yield variation.

General study results and limits: DPC sensitization produced no change in TCRs with frequency above 1 in 1000.

Documented time point: healthy volunteer bleed at 2 weeks. The starting material, unfractionated whole blood, was used for total RNA extraction. The sample comprised whole blood. This receptor was identified in a female donor in good health. Some clones in this sample may be carry-over from other donors' samples.

The CDR3 coding sequence is TGCAGTGCTTTCCCGAGGACAGGACCTACGAGGGCCTACGAGCAGTACTTC. It is translated as CSAFPRTGPTRAYEQYF. This chain links TRBV20-1 with TRBJ2-7; 7 positions match TRBD1. V was clipped by 5 bases and J by 2 bases; unmatched bases: 18. The CDR3 covers 17 residues. Germline loops: CDR1 DFQATT, CDR2 SNEGSKA (reference sequence).